These 5 T cell receptor beta chains originate from one sample sequenced in a study of blood T cell repertoires in COVID-19. Profiled with immunoSEQ multiplex PCR; TCRdb holds only in-frame clones, not every one. Altogether 130,000 to 150,000 clones are present, about 87% being singletons, with the ten largest covering roughly 37%. The sample taken for sequencing was peripheral blood. These receptors all come from a man between 50 and 59 years old who had recovered from COVID-19.

The V gene is TRBV9, the J gene TRBJ2-7; the match to TRBD1 covers 7 bases. Germline loops: CDR1 SGDLS, CDR2 YYNGEE. Trimming removed 4 bases from V and 0 bases from J; junction bases left unmatched: 7. This CDR3 is built from 15 residues. CDR3 amino acids: CASSFGDSASYEQYF. The CDR3 DNA sequence: TGTGCCAGCAGCTTCGGGGACAGCGCCTCCTACGAGCAGTACTTC.

The V gene is TRBV3-1 (or the pseudogene TRBV3-2), the J gene TRBJ1-3, with D perhaps TRBD1 (6 bases). V was pared by 5 bases and J by 0 bases, with 8 bases between. The CDR3 is 14 residues long. Germline CDR1 reads LGHDT; CDR2 reads YNNKEL (reference sequence). The CDR3 sequence is CASSYRVSGNTIYF. CDR3 nucleotides: TGTGCCAGCAGCTACAGGGTCTCTGGAAACACCATATATTTT.

This chain uses TRBV11-1 with TRBJ2-2; 9 bases fit TRBD1. The CDR3 is 16 residues long. The junction had 8 bases not matched to a gene; V was cut back by 5 bases and J by 4 bases. Germline assignment: CDR1 SGHAT and CDR2 FQDESV (reference sequence). In nucleotides, the CDR3 is TGTGCCAGCAGCACCCGGACAGGGGCGGCCACCGGGGAGCTGTTTTTT. Amino acids: CASSTRTGAATGELFF.

The J gene is TRBJ2-3, the V gene TRBV5-5; D call uncertain. CDR3 length equals 14 residues. The germline V and J ends were trimmed by 2 bases and 2 bases, with 9 bases remaining between them. Germline V CDR1 and CDR2: SGHKS, YYEKEE (reference sequence). The CDR3 is CASSLRQDTDTQYF. Written as DNA, the CDR3 is TGTGCCAGCAGCTTAAGACAAGACACAGATACGCAGTATTTT.

The rearrangement links TRBV4-3 to TRBJ2-1; 11 bases map to TRBD2. This CDR3 is 20 amino acids long. Trimming took 0 bases from V and 0 from J; bases not matched to a gene: 10. Per the germline V gene, CDR1 is LGHNA and CDR2 is YSLEER. The CDR3 loop reads CASSQDIAGGNLGSYNEQFF. The CDR3 nucleotides read TGCGCCAGCAGCCAAGATATAGCGGGGGGGAATCTGGGCTCCTACAATGAGCAGTTCTTC.